What follows describes a single T cell receptor (beta chain). Its antigen is unknown. The table came from immunoSEQ multiplex PCR; TCRdb's copy has only in-frame clones and leaves some out. This sample yields roughly 2.5 million clones, of which approximately 94% are seen a single time; over 0.12% belongs to the top ten. These data originate in a study of shared clonotypes between healthy human individuals. Study at large: A donor's plate count was three for CD4 naive and three for CD4 memory; CD8 naive had two and CD8 memory one.

Findings and caveats of the study: The four-donor shared clonotypes exceeded non-shared clonotypes in generation probability, with non-shared ones scoring lower.

With 5 bases removed from V and 1 base from J, the gap between germline ends came to 20 bases. The CDR3 extends over 17 amino acids. The rearrangement joins TRBV5-3 to TRBJ2-3, with D possibly being TRBD1 (5 bases). TRBV5-3 is designated an ORF whose function remains uncertain. The sequence was obtained from a man younger than 30 in good health. The sequenced sample consisted of naive CD4+ T cells sorted from blood. Subset here: CD45RA+ positively selected. The CDR3 DNA reads TGTGCCAGAAGTTGGACGTTCAGGGTGGGATGCACAGATACGCAGTATTTT. Translation: CARSWTFRVGCTDTQYF.